This T cell receptor (beta chain) came from a study of cytomegalovirus exposure and HLA in healthy donors. Study results and limitations: Productive status was seen about 90% or about 30% of the time for most TCR beta V segments in an earlier analysis.

Concerning this clone itself: Its antigen is unknown.

In the PCR, 60 Vbeta and 13 Jbeta primers were used. Data came from immunoSEQ multiplex PCR; TCRdb stores just in-frame clones and leaves some out. This table holds approximately 100,000 clones. Trimming removed 0 bases at V and 5 bases at J, with 13 bases between. This CDR3 contains 15 residues. Germline lookup yields CDR1 LGHNA and CDR2 YSLEER. Sequencing was performed on PBMCs. V is TRBV4-3 and J is TRBJ1-2, with D uncertain. The clonotype comes from a man aged 45-65 years in good health and CMV-seronegative. CDR3 sequence (DNA): TGCGCCAGCAGCCAAGAACTTTGGGGAGAGTATGGCTACACCTTC. Its translation is CASSQELWGEYGYTF.